A selection of T cell receptor beta chains follows, all from one sample in a study of CD8+ T cells in alopecia areata. Assay used: immunoSEQ multiplex PCR; TCRdb lists only in-frame clones, some missing. The repertoire holds some 150,000 clones, with 80% to 90% as singletons. Sequenced material: CD8+ T cells sorted from blood, taken at week 4, from a patient treated with tofacitinib. The receptors stem from a human donor with alopecia areata. CDR3s include the opening cysteine and the closing phenylalanine or tryptophan. The order of the fields is D gene, J gene, clone size, V gene, CDR3 protein, CDR3 DNA. D genes are given only for firm matches. Clone size is shown for a subset of rows, as once, few, many or a class of expanded clone.

TRBD2,TRBJ2-5,NA,TRBV4-3,CASSKERGLQETQYF,TGCGCCAGCAGTAAAGAGCGGGGTCTCCAAGAGACCCAGTACTTC
NA,TRBJ2-2,NA,TRBV29-1,CSVEAADTGEPFF,TGCAGCGTTGAGGCAGCGGACACCGGGGAGCCGTTTTTT
NA,TRBJ2-5,NA,TRBV5-4,CASTQIGGETQYF,TGTGCCAGCACCCAAATAGGGGGTGAGACCCAGTACTTC
TRBD1,TRBJ2-7,few,TRBV7-9,CASSRRTGTDSYEQYF,TGTGCCAGCAGCCGAAGAACCGGGACAGACTCCTACGAGCAGTACTTC
TRBD2,TRBJ2-3,once,TRBV4-2,CASSQEASGVGTQYF,TGTGCCAGCAGCCAAGAAGCTAGCGGGGTAGGTACGCAGTATTTT
TRBD2,TRBJ2-5,NA,TRBV4-3,CASSQSTSGQETQYF,TGCGCCAGCAGCCAATCGACTAGCGGCCAAGAGACCCAGTACTTC
TRBD2,TRBJ2-7,NA,TRBV4-3,CASSQDRAGATSYEQYF,TGCGCCAGCAGCCAAGATCGAGCGGGGGCGACCTCCTACGAGCAGTACTTC
NA,TRBJ1-5,NA,TRBV4-3,CASSQGVRSDQPQHF,TGCGCCAGCAGCCAAGGCGTCAGGTCCGATCAGCCCCAGCATTTT
NA,TRBJ2-4,NA,TRBV9,CASSVDSGVAKNIQYF,TGTGCCAGCAGCGTAGACTCGGGAGTAGCCAAAAACATTCAGTACTTC
TRBD1,TRBJ2-7,few,TRBV27,CASSASRGNEQYF,TGTGCCAGCAGTGCATCCAGGGGGAACGAGCAGTACTTC
NA,TRBJ2-2,NA,TRBV29-1,CSVEEGMNTGELFF,TGCAGCGTTGAGGAGGGCATGAACACCGGGGAGCTGTTTTTT
NA,TRBJ1-2,NA,TRBV27,CASSLGQNYGYTF,TGTGCCAGCAGTTTGGGGCAAAACTATGGCTACACCTTC
NA,TRBJ2-7,NA,TRBV13,CASSLNVGGTYEQYF,TGTGCCAGCAGCTTGAATGTGGGGGGTACCTACGAGCAGTACTTC
NA,TRBJ1-1,NA,TRBV4-3,CASSQEKGLERNTEAFF,TGCGCCAGCAGCCAAGAGAAGGGGCTGGAAAGGAACACTGAAGCTTTCTTT
NA,TRBJ1-2,NA,TRBV4-1,CASSQWAAGGNYGYTF,TGCGCCAGCAGCCAATGGGCGGCAGGTGGAAACTATGGCTACACCTTC
NA,TRBJ2-7,NA,TRBV5-1,CASSPTGVAQRSYEQYF,TGCGCCAGCAGCCCCACTGGGGTAGCGCAGCGGTCCTACGAGCAGTACTTC
NA,TRBJ1-4,NA,TRBV4-1,CASSQGLGLQEKLFF,TGCGCCAGCAGCCAAGGGTTGGGGTTGCAGGAAAAACTGTTTTTT
NA,TRBJ1-6,NA,TRBV6-6,CASTQSLEGGSPLHF,TGTGCCAGCACGCAGAGTTTGGAGGGGGGTTCACCCCTCCACTTT
NA,TRBJ1-1,NA,TRBV5-6,CASSLGASNTEAFF,TGTGCCAGCAGCTTGGGCGCTTCGAACACTGAAGCTTTCTTT
TRBD1,TRBJ2-7,NA,TRBV27,CASSLARQGKGEQYF,TGTGCCAGCAGTTTAGCCCGACAGGGGAAAGGTGAGCAGTACTTC
NA,TRBJ1-5,NA,TRBV21-1,CASSPQTRRGNQPQHF,TGTGCCAGCAGCCCGCAGACCCGGCGGGGCAATCAGCCCCAGCATTTT
NA,TRBJ2-7,few,TRBV5-4,CASSEGPAYEQYF,TGTGCCAGCAGCGAGGGACCGGCGTACGAGCAGTACTTC
NA,TRBJ2-7,NA,TRBV2,CASSRASYEQYF,TGTGCCAGCAGCCGCGCGTCCTACGAGCAGTACTTC
NA,TRBJ1-3,NA,TRBV25-1,CASSTRGGGNTIYF,TGTGCCAGCAGCACCAGGGGTGGTGGAAACACCATATATTTT
NA,TRBJ2-7,NA,TRBV27,CASSLDGYEQYF,TGTGCCAGCAGTTTGGACGGATACGAGCAGTACTTC
NA,TRBJ2-5,NA,TRBV25-1,CASSEYGLALETQYF,TGTGCCAGCAGTGAATATGGGCTAGCGTTGGAGACCCAGTACTTC
TRBD1,TRBJ2-3,NA,TRBV15,CATSKTDRGIFDTQYF,TGTGCCACCAGCAAGACGGACAGGGGGATTTTCGATACGCAGTATTTT
NA,TRBJ2-7,NA,TRBV6-1,CASSDSYEQYF,TGTGCCAGCAGTGACTCATACGAGCAGTACTTC
NA,TRBJ2-5,NA,TRBV15,CATSSTEKETQYF,TGTGCCACCAGCAGTACGGAGAAAGAGACCCAGTACTTC
NA,TRBJ2-1,few,TRBV19,CASSIDIWVGEGQFF,TGTGCCAGTAGTATAGATATCTGGGTTGGGGAAGGGCAGTTCTTC
NA,TRBJ2-1,NA,TRBV29-1,CSVVRADSYNEQFF,TGCAGCGTCGTTAGGGCAGATTCCTACAATGAGCAGTTCTTC
TRBD2,TRBJ2-7,NA,TRBV29-1,CSVVVAGFYEQYF,TGCAGCGTTGTAGTAGCGGGGTTCTACGAGCAGTACTTC
NA,TRBJ2-7,NA,TRBV7-9,CASRPLGASEQYF,TGTGCCAGCCGCCCGCTAGGGGCTTCCGAGCAGTACTTC
TRBD1,TRBJ2-7,NA,TRBV7-2,CASSVGTGLLEQYF,TGTGCCAGCAGCGTTGGGACAGGGCTTTTAGAGCAGTACTTC
NA,TRBJ2-3,NA,TRBV19,CASSNTDTQYF,TGTGCCAGTAGTAATACAGATACGCAGTATTTT
TRBD1,TRBJ2-5,NA,TRBV2,CASSEVGQGDQETQYF,TGTGCCAGCAGTGAAGTAGGGCAGGGGGACCAAGAGACCCAGTACTTC
NA,TRBJ2-7,NA,TRBV5-1,CASSLAPQGQDSYEQYF,TGCGCCAGCAGCTTGGCCCCTCAAGGGCAAGACTCCTACGAGCAGTACTTC
NA,TRBJ1-4,NA,TRBV11-2,CASSLFPNEKLFF,TGTGCCAGCAGCCTCTTCCCGAATGAAAAACTGTTTTTT
NA,TRBJ2-3,NA,TRBV25-1,CASSVTDTQYF,TGTGCCAGCAGTGTCACAGATACGCAGTATTTT
NA,TRBJ2-1,NA,TRBV27,CASSLISYNEQFF,TGTGCCAGCAGTCTCATCTCATACAATGAGCAGTTCTTC
NA,TRBJ2-7,NA,TRBV5-6,CASSQDLYEQYF,TGTGCCAGCAGTCAAGACCTGTACGAGCAGTACTTC
TRBD1,TRBJ2-5,once,TRBV2,CASSPIEVTGEETQYF,TGTGCCAGCAGTCCCATTGAGGTGACAGGGGAAGAGACCCAGTACTTC
TRBD2,TRBJ2-5,NA,TRBV29-1,CSVDTSGGAGTQYF,TGCAGCGTTGATACTAGCGGGGGGGCAGGGACCCAGTACTTC
TRBD1,TRBJ1-6,NA,TRBV4-3,CASSQERTGNSPLHF,TGCGCCAGCAGCCAAGAAAGGACAGGAAATTCACCCCTCCACTTT
NA,TRBJ2-7,NA,TRBV6-5,CASSYEAGYYEQYF,TGTGCCAGCAGTTACGAGGCGGGCTACTACGAGCAGTACTTC